Listed below are T cell receptor beta chains from one sample, sequenced in a study of cytomegalovirus exposure and HLA in healthy donors. The assay was immunoSEQ multiplex PCR, and TCRdb's table has in-frame clones only and misses some. This table has around 100,000 clones, approximately 7.7% appearing once. Sequencing was carried out using PBMCs. The receptors derive from a man aged 50 to 60 in good health and CMV-seronegative. Each CDR3 is given with its conserved first and last residue. A D gene is named only where the DNA matches it firmly. Clone size, where shown, is once, few, many, or a class for clones that have expanded.

>TRBV2|TRBJ2-1|.|.
CASSAQGTEQFF
TGTGCCAGCAGTGCGCAGGGTACTGAGCAGTTCTTC
>TRBV28|TRBJ1-2|.|.
CASSQHGRATYGYTF
TGTGCCAGCAGCCAACATGGGAGGGCGACCTATGGCTACACCTTC
>TRBV5-4|TRBJ2-7|TRBD2|.
CASSLGGTSGHYEQYF
TGTGCCAGCAGCTTGGGTGGGACTAGCGGGCACTACGAGCAGTACTTC
>TRBV28|TRBJ1-2|.|.
CASSFPGGDYGYTF
TGTGCCAGCAGTTTTCCCGGAGGGGACTATGGCTACACCTTC
>TRBV7-2|TRBJ1-1|.|.
CASSRRGSGTEAFF
TGTGCCAGCAGCAGAAGGGGGAGTGGGACTGAAGCTTTCTTT
>TRBV5-4|TRBJ1-1|.|few
CASSLVQGVHTEAFF
TGTGCCAGCAGCTTGGTGCAGGGTGTACACACTGAAGCTTTCTTT
>TRBV7-9|TRBJ1-2|.|.
CASSTTGHFTANYGYTF
TGTGCCAGCTCGACTACGGGACATTTTACAGCTAACTATGGCTACACCTTC
>TRBV6-5|TRBJ1-1|TRBD1|few
CASKGQGRDTEAFF
TGTGCCAGCAAAGGACAGGGGCGGGACACTGAAGCTTTCTTT
>TRBV7-9|TRBJ2-1|TRBD2|few
CASSLQGGGPYNEQFF
TGTGCCAGCAGCTTACAGGGCGGGGGGCCTTACAATGAGCAGTTCTTC
>TRBV6-6|TRBJ2-7|TRBD2|.
CASSRGTSGSSYEQYF
TGTGCCAGCAGTCGTGGGACTAGCGGGAGCTCCTACGAGCAGTACTTC
>TRBV6-1|TRBJ1-2|TRBD1|.
CASRTGVDYGYTF
TGTGCCAGCAGGACAGGGGTTGACTATGGCTACACCTTC
>TRBV4-1|TRBJ1-1|TRBD1|.
CASSQPPRTGLNTEAFF
TGCGCCAGCAGCCAACCACCCCGGACAGGGTTGAACACTGAAGCTTTCTTT
>TRBV7-9|TRBJ2-6|.|.
CASRDGPRGAAGANVLTF
TGTGCCAGCAGGGACGGACCTCGGGGTGCGGCTGGGGCCAACGTCCTGACTTTC
>TRBV11-1|TRBJ2-5|TRBD1|few
CASSPGQGDQETQYF
TGTGCCAGCAGCCCCGGACAGGGGGACCAAGAGACCCAGTACTTC
>TRBV25-1|TRBJ1-1|TRBD1|.
CATGDRADTEAFF
TGTGCCACCGGGGACAGGGCGGATACTGAAGCTTTCTTT
>TRBV7-9|TRBJ1-2|.|.
CASSFRQGNYGYTF
TGTGCCAGCAGCTTCAGGCAGGGTAACTATGGCTACACCTTC
>TRBV5-6|TRBJ1-4|TRBD1|few
CASSYGTGGASGPGKLFF
TGTGCCAGCAGTTACGGGACAGGGGGCGCATCAGGCCCCGGAAAACTGTTTTTT
>TRBV6-1|TRBJ2-5|.|few
CASSEVPGGSGKETQYF
TGTGCCAGCAGTGAGGTTCCCGGTGGTAGCGGAAAAGAGACCCAGTACTTC
>TRBV28|TRBJ1-2|TRBD1|few
CASSLVTGGADYGYTF
TGTGCCAGCAGTTTGGTGACAGGGGGCGCCGACTATGGCTACACCTTC
>TRBV11-3|TRBJ1-1|TRBD1|.
CASSSPLQGIGVVTEAFF
TGTGCCAGCAGCTCACCCTTACAGGGGATCGGTGTAGTAACTGAAGCTTTCTTT
>TRBV5-1|TRBJ1-1|TRBD1|.
CASSLVGQGSTEAFF
TGCGCCAGCAGCTTGGTAGGACAGGGTAGCACTGAAGCTTTCTTT
>TRBV5-4|TRBJ2-6|.|few
CASSLAQGSVTGANVLTF
TGTGCCAGCAGCTTGGCGCAGGGAAGTGTCACTGGGGCCAACGTCCTGACTTTC
>TRBV2|TRBJ2-5|TRBD2|few
CASSGPRLASRETQYF
TGTGCCAGCAGCGGGCCACGACTAGCGAGCAGGGAGACCCAGTACTTC
>TRBV18|TRBJ2-5|.|few
CASSLQQETQYF
TGTGCCAGCTCACTACAACAAGAGACCCAGTACTTC
>TRBV5-8|TRBJ2-7|.|few
CASSFYTYEQYF
TGTGCCAGCAGCTTTTATACTTACGAGCAGTACTTC
>TRBV7-6|TRBJ1-1|.|.
CASSLVGLQGTRTEAFF
TGTGCCAGCAGCTTAGTGGGACTACAGGGAACGAGAACTGAAGCTTTCTTT
>TRBV6-5|TRBJ1-1|.|few
CASSYSWTLNTEAFF
TGTGCCAGCAGTTACTCCTGGACACTCAACACTGAAGCTTTCTTT
>TRBV5-1|TRBJ2-7|TRBD2|.
CASSLQVREEGYEQYF
TGCGCCAGCAGCTTACAGGTCCGGGAGGAAGGATACGAGCAGTACTTC
>TRBV6-4|TRBJ2-1|TRBD2|many
CASSDGTSGNEQFF
TGTGCCAGCAGTGACGGGACTAGCGGAAATGAGCAGTTCTTC
>TRBV10-3|TRBJ2-7|.|few
CAAISALQGGVEQYF
TGTGCCGCCATCAGTGCGTTGCAGGGCGGCGTCGAGCAGTACTTC
>TRBV11-3|TRBJ2-7|.|few
CASSREGVGEQYF
TGTGCCAGCAGCCGCGAGGGGGTGGGCGAGCAGTACTTC
>TRBV6-6|TRBJ2-2|TRBD2|few
CASRLGGSSNTGELFF
TGTGCCAGCAGGTTGGGGGGGTCATCGAACACCGGGGAGCTGTTTTTT
>TRBV6-5|TRBJ2-2|.|few
CASSPGEAGELFF
TGTGCCAGCAGTCCCGGGGAGGCCGGGGAGCTGTTTTTT
>TRBV28|TRBJ1-1|TRBD1|few
CASSFPGQGNTEAFF
TGTGCCAGCAGTTTCCCGGGACAGGGAAACACTGAAGCTTTCTTT
>TRBV14|TRBJ2-1|TRBD2|.
CASSFSGGSYNEQFF
TGTGCCAGCAGCTTCAGCGGGGGCTCTTACAATGAGCAGTTCTTC
>TRBV28|TRBJ2-6|.|.
CASSFAGAHSGANVLTF
TGTGCCAGCAGTTTCGCAGGGGCTCACTCTGGGGCCAACGTCCTGACTTTC
>TRBV10-2|TRBJ1-1|TRBD1|.
CASSEPRQGAEAFF
TGCGCCAGCAGTGAGCCTAGACAGGGGGCTGAAGCTTTCTTT
>TRBV6-5|TRBJ1-1|.|.
CASSARGLRAFF
TGTGCCAGCAGTGCGCGGGGCTTACGAGCTTTCTTT
>TRBV2|TRBJ1-5|.|few
CASRVTGARGQPQHF
TGTGCCAGCCGAGTAACAGGAGCTCGGGGGCAGCCCCAGCATTTT